The clone carrying this T cell receptor (beta chain) was seen a few times. Its matching antigen is unknown. The V end lost 1 base, the J end lost 4 bases, and 4 bases lay between the germline ends. This CDR3 spans 11 amino acids. The V gene's germline CDR1 is DFQATT and CDR2 SNEGSKA (reference sequence). The table came from immunoSEQ multiplex PCR; TCRdb's copy has only in-frame clones and leaves some out. The sample comprises about 43,000 clones, about 91% of which are singletons, and under 12% rests with the top ten. The sample belongs to a study of T cells in localized non-small cell lung cancer. General study points: Longer survival (overall) was linked to higher T cell density in blood.

The gene calls are TRBV20-1 and TRBJ1-2; D is uncertain. This clonotype was obtained from a woman aged 40 to 75 with stage II lung adenocarcinoma. Sequenced here: PBMCs, sampled before any cancer treatment. CDR3 nucleotides: TGCAGTGCTAGAGTCAGCTATGGCTACACCTTC. Amino acids: CSARVSYGYTF.